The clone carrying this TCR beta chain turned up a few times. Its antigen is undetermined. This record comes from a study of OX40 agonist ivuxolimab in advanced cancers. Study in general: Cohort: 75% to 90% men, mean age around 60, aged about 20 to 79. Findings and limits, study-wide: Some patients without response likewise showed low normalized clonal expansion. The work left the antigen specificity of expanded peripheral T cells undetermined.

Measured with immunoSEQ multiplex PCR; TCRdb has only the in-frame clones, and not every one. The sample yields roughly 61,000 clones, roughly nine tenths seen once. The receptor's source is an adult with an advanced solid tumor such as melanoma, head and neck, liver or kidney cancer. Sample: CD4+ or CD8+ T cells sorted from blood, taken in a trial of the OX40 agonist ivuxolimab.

The CDR3 region is CASSTSTDTQYF. The CDR3 DNA reads TGCGCCAGCAGCACCAGCACAGATACGCAGTATTTT. The V gene is TRBV5-1, the J gene TRBJ2-3, with D unresolved. Trimming removed 4 bases from V and 0 bases from J, with 3 bases in between. This CDR3 has 12 residues. Germline lookup yields CDR1 SGHRS and CDR2 YFSETQ.